This T cell receptor beta chain was retrieved from a study of cytotoxic CD8 clonotypes in ibrutinib-treated CLL. Regarding the study as a whole: There were few public clonotypes, and on treatment they contracted or stayed stable.

Germline V gene sequence: CDR1 MNHEY, CDR2 SMNVEV (reference sequence). The V end was cut by 0 bases, the J end by 4 bases, with 12 bases between. This CDR3 spans 15 amino acids. Profiling relied on immunoSEQ multiplex PCR, and the TCRdb table lists in-frame clones only, not all of them. The sample consists of 50,000 to 75,000 clones, approximately 75% of them appearing once. Regarding this clone: Its antigen is undetermined.

The sample here was PBMCs, taken after 12 months of ibrutinib treatment. V is TRBV27 and J is TRBJ2-5, with a tentative D call TRBD2 (5 bases). The sequence derives from a human donor with chronic lymphocytic leukemia. CDR3 DNA sequence: TGTGCCAGCAGTTTATCGGTCGCGCGGGCAGAGACCCAGTACTTC. Its protein product is CASSLSVARAETQYF.